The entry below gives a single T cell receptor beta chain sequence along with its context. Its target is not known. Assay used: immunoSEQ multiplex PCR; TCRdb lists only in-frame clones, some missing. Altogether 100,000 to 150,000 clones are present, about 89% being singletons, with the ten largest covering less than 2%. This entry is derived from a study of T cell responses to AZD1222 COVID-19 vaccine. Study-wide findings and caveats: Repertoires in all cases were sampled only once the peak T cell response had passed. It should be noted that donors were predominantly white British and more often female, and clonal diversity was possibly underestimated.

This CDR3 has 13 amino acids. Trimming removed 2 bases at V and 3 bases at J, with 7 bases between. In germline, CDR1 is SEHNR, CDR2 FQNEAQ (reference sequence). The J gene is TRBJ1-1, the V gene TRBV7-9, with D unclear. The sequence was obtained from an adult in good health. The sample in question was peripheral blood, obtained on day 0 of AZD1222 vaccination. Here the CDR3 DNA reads TGTGCCAGCAGCTTATTCAGGTACACTGAAGCTTTCTTT. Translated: CASSLFRYTEAFF.